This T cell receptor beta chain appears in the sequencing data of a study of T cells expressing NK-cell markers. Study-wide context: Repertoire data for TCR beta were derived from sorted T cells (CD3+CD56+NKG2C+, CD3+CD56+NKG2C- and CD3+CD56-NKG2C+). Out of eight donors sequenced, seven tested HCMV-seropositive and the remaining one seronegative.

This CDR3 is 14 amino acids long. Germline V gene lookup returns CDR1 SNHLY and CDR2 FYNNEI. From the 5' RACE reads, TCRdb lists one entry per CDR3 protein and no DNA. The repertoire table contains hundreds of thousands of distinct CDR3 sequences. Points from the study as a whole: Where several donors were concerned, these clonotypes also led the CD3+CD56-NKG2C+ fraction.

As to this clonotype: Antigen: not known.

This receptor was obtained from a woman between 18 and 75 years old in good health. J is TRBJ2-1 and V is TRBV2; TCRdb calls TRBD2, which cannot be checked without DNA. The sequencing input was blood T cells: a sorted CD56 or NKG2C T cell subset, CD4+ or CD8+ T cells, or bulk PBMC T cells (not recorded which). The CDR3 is CASSEQIERSEQFF.